These 20 T cell receptor beta chains were all obtained from the same sample, sequenced in a study of T cells in localized non-small cell lung cancer. The method was immunoSEQ multiplex PCR; TCRdb's version includes in-frame clones alone and lacks a portion of them. The top ten clones hold 2.8% of a sample with 25,000 to 30,000 clones, about 87% of them seen once. The material sequenced was peripheral blood, taken before any cancer treatment. These receptors were obtained from a woman between 18 and 50 years old with stage I lung adenocarcinoma.

A note on this clone: The sample holds other DNA sequences that translate to the same CDR3. The CDR3 is CASSSQGNYGYTF. DNA for the CDR3: TGTGCCAGCAGTTCACAGGGTAACTATGGCTACACCTTC. The gene calls are TRBV27 and TRBJ1-2; TRBD1 is a possible D gene (6 bases). CDR3 length: 13 residues. Germline CDR1 MNHEY, CDR2 SMNVEV (reference sequence). Trimming took off 4 bases at V and 1 base at J, with 7 bases between the two ends.

The chain carries TRBV10-2 and TRBJ1-5, with no clear D. Germline CDR1 and CDR2: WSHSY and SAAADI. The CDR3 length is 14 residues. V was clipped by 2 bases and J by 7 bases, with 12 bases between them. CDR3 loop: CASSEGSGRQPQHF. CDR3 nucleotide sequence: TGCGCCAGCAGTGAGGGGTCCGGGAGACAGCCCCAGCATTTT.

The gene calls are TRBV30 and TRBJ1-1; 10 bases are a match to TRBD1. CDR1 and CDR2 from the germline V gene are GTSNPN and SVGIG (reference sequence). The CDR3 covers 15 residues. Trimming at V came to 4 bases and at J to 2 bases, leaving 7 bases not matched to a gene. CDR3 region: CAWTRWDRGNTEAFF. The CDR3 DNA sequence: TGTGCCTGGACTCGGTGGGACAGGGGAAACACTGAAGCTTTCTTT.

This clone was counted a few times. V gene TRBV5-1 combines with J gene TRBJ2-5, with 8 nucleotides matching TRBD1. The V and J ends lost 5 bases and 5 bases, in that order; junction bases with no gene match: 5. The germline CDR1 and CDR2 sequences are SGHRS and YFSETQ. CDR3 size: 13 residues. CDR3 nucleotide sequence: TGCGCCAGCAGTCGACAGGGGTCGGAGACCCAGTACTTC. This translates into CASSRQGSETQYF.

This chain links TRBV30 with TRBJ1-5; tentatively, D is TRBD1 (5 bases). Germline V gives CDR1 GTSNPN, CDR2 SVGIG (reference sequence). The V gene lost 3 bases and the J gene lost 2 bases, with 8 bases spanning the gap. This CDR3 spans 13 amino acids. DNA of the CDR3: TGTGCCTGGAGCGGGGGGGGCAATCAGCCCCAGCATTTT. Translation gives CAWSGGGNQPQHF. The variable domain in full, completed from reference TRBV30 and TRBJ1-5, reads SQTIHQWPATLVQPVGSPLSLECTVEGTSNPNLYWYRQAAGRGLQLLFYSVGIGQISSEVPQNLSASRPQDRQFILSSKKLLLSDSGFYLCAWSGGGNQPQHFGDGTRLSIL.

This chain uses TRBV29-1 with TRBJ1-1; D is uncertain. Trimming shortened V by 5 bases and J by 7 bases, and 8 bases separated the two germline ends. The germline CDR1 and CDR2 sequences are SQVTM and ANQGSEA. The CDR3 sequence is 10 residues long. This chain's CDR3 is CSVTIIEAFF. CDR3 nucleotide sequence: TGCAGCGTTACAATCATTGAAGCTTTCTTT.

V usage is TRBV2 and J usage is TRBJ2-5, with 9 nucleotides matching TRBD2. V gave up 5 bases and J gave up 5 bases; unmatched junction bases: 6. The CDR3 consists of 14 residues. CDR1 and CDR2 from the germline V gene are SNHLY and FYNNEI. This CDR3 reads CASSPGTSWETQYF. CDR3 DNA: TGTGCCAGCAGTCCCGGGACTAGCTGGGAGACCCAGTACTTC. Full variable domain (outside the CDR3, taken from reference TRBV2 and TRBJ2-5): EPEVTQTPSHQVTQMGQEVILRCVPISNHLYFYWYRQILGQKVEFLVSFYNNEISEKSEIFDDQFSVERPDGSNFTLKIRSTKLEDSAMYFCASSPGTSWETQYFGPGTRLLVL.

The chain couples TRBV15 to TRBJ2-7, with 9 bases fitting TRBD2. CDR3 length: 17 residues. Germline assignment: CDR1 LNHNV and CDR2 YYDKDF (reference sequence). Trimming took 0 bases from V and 1 from J; bases not matched to a gene: 7. The CDR3 loop is CATSRDWGLAGSYEQYF. The CDR3 DNA sequence: TGTGCCACCAGCAGAGATTGGGGTCTAGCGGGATCCTACGAGCAGTACTTC.

This clone turned up a few times. The chain uses TRBV19 and TRBJ1-1; possibly TRBD1 for D (5 bases). Trimming cost V 2 bases and J 11 bases, with 12 bases left between them. CDR1 and CDR2 (germline): LNHDA, SQIVND (reference sequence). The CDR3 sequence is 12 residues long. The CDR3, as DNA: TGTGCCAGTAGTATATGGCCAGGGCGGGCTTTCTTT. Amino acids: CASSIWPGRAFF.

The chain has TRBV5-5 and TRBJ1-1; D gene ambiguous. V was trimmed by 6 bases and J by 1 base, leaving 7 bases between them. The CDR3 runs 12 residues. Germline assignment: CDR1 SGHKS and CDR2 YYEKEE (reference sequence). In DNA, the CDR3 is TGTGCCAGCAACCTGGGGAACACTGAAGCTTTCTTT. It codes for CASNLGNTEAFF.

This sequence joins TRBV2 and TRBJ1-1; no clear D gene. There are 15 residues in the CDR3. Germline CDR1 SNHLY, CDR2 FYNNEI. The germline V and J ends were trimmed by 2 bases and 0 bases, with 10 bases remaining between them. The CDR3 sequence: CASSELGTMNTEAFF. CDR3 coding DNA: TGTGCCAGCAGTGAACTTGGTACGATGAACACTGAAGCTTTCTTT.

The chain joins TRBV30 to TRBJ2-1; D perhaps matches TRBD2 (5 bases). Germline V gene sequence: CDR1 GTSNPN, CDR2 SVGIG (reference sequence). The CDR3 runs 15 residues. The V gene lost 4 bases and the J gene lost 7 bases, with 20 bases spanning the gap. Written as DNA, the CDR3 is TGTGCCTGGAATGGAGGCTTGGCAGGTCGAAATGAGCAGTTCTTC. It specifies CAWNGGLAGRNEQFF.

The rearrangement uses TRBV18 and TRBJ1-1; D not resolved. The CDR3 runs to 13 residues. The germline gives CDR1 KGHSH, CDR2 LQKENI. V shed 2 bases and J shed 3 bases, with 7 bases lying between them. CDR3 sequence reads: CASSPSADTEAFF. The CDR3 DNA reads as TGTGCCAGCTCACCAAGCGCCGACACTGAAGCTTTCTTT.

The sample holds one count of this clone. CDR3 protein: CASSLGGIEQYF. CDR3 nucleotides: TGTGCCAGCAGTTTAGGAGGAATCGAGCAGTACTTC. The chain combines TRBV28 with TRBJ2-7; possibly TRBD2 for D (5 bases). Trimming removed 2 bases from V and 6 bases from J, with 8 bases in between. The CDR3 is 12 amino acids. Per germline, CDR1 MDHEN and CDR2 SYDVKM.

V and J are TRBV4-3 and TRBJ1-2; 8 nucleotides align to TRBD1. CDR3 size: 15 residues. V shed 1 base and J 4 bases; nucleotides not matched to a gene: 5. Germline assignment: CDR1 LGHNA and CDR2 YSLEER. The CDR3 reads CASSQADRAGYGYTF. Written as DNA, the CDR3 is TGCGCCAGCAGCCAAGCGGACAGGGCCGGCTATGGCTACACCTTC.

This chain uses TRBV4-1 with TRBJ1-4, with a possible D match to TRBD1 (5 bases). This CDR3 is built from 15 residues. In germline, CDR1 is MGHRA, CDR2 YSYEKL. V was clipped by 4 bases and J by 11 bases, with 20 bases between them. The CDR3 region is CASSPLPGRGGKLFF. Written as DNA, the CDR3 is TGCGCCAGCAGCCCCCTCCCGGGGAGGGGAGGGAAACTGTTTTTT.

The gene calls are TRBV15 and TRBJ2-1; 9 bases line up with TRBD2. Trimming at V came to 1 base and at J to 0 bases, leaving 10 bases not matched to a gene. This CDR3 contains 19 residues. Germline-derived CDR1 and CDR2 are LNHNV and YYDKDF (reference sequence). CDR3 protein: CATSRVSGTSPGSYNEQFF. The CDR3 coding sequence is TGTGCCACCAGCAGAGTCTCCGGGACTAGCCCTGGCTCCTACAATGAGCAGTTCTTC.

In this sample, this clone turned up once. This chain joins TRBV4-3 and TRBJ2-1; 14 nucleotides agree with TRBD2. Germline lookup yields CDR1 LGHNA and CDR2 YSLEER. V was clipped by 3 bases and J by 12 bases; unmatched bases: 10. The CDR3 runs 16 residues. CDR3: CASSQGRLAGGLVQFF. The CDR3 DNA is TGCGCCAGCAGCCAGGGAAGACTAGCGGGAGGGCTTGTGCAGTTCTTC.

The V call is TRBV28, the J call TRBJ2-1, with D uncertain. Germline V lookup: CDR1 MDHEN, CDR2 SYDVKM. Trimming removed 7 bases from V and 7 bases from J, with 20 bases in between. The CDR3 contains 15 residues. The CDR3 reads CASTFHGRSENEQFF. For the CDR3, the DNA is TGTGCCAGCACCTTCCATGGCCGAAGCGAGAATGAGCAGTTCTTC. Full variable domain (remainder filled in from reference TRBV28 and TRBJ2-1): DVKVTQSSRYLVKRTGEKVFLECVQDMDHENMFWYRQDPGLGLRLIYFSYDVKMKEKGDIPEGYSVSREKKERFSLILESASTNQTSMYLCASTFHGRSENEQFFGPGTRLTVL.

The gene calls are TRBV6-6 and TRBJ1-5; 8 positions agree with TRBD1. Germline lookup yields CDR1 MNHNY and CDR2 SVGAGI (reference sequence). The V gene end was trimmed by 6 bases and the J gene end by 6 bases; junction bases not matched to a gene: 7. This CDR3 has 14 residues. CDR3 loop: CASSSGTGGQPQHF. The DNA for the CDR3 is TGTGCCAGCAGCTCCGGGACAGGCGGTCAGCCCCAGCATTTT.